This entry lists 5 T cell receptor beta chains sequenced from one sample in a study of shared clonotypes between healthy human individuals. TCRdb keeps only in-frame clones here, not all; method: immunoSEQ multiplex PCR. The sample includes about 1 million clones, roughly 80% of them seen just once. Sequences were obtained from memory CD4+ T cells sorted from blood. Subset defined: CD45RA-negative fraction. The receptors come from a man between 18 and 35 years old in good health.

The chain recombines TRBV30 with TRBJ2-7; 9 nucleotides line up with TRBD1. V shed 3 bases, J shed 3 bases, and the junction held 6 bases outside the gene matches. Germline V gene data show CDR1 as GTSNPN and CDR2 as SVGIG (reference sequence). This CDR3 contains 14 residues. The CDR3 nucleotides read TGTGCCTGGAGCTCCGGGACAGGGTTCTACGAGCAGTACTTC. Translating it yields CAWSSGTGFYEQYF.

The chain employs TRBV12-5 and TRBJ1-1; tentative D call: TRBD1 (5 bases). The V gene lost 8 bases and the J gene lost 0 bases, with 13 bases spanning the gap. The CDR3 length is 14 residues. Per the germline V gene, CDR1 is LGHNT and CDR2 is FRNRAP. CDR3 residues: CASRGETLNTEAFF. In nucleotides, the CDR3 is TGTGCTAGTAGAGGGGAGACTCTGAACACTGAAGCTTTCTTT.

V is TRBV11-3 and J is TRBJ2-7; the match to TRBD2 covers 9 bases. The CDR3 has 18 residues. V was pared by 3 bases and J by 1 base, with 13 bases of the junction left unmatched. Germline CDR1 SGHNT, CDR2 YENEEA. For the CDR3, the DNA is TGTGCCAGCAGCTTCATTAGCGGGAGTAGGTCTAGGTCCTACGAGCAGTACTTC. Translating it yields CASSFISGSRSRSYEQYF.

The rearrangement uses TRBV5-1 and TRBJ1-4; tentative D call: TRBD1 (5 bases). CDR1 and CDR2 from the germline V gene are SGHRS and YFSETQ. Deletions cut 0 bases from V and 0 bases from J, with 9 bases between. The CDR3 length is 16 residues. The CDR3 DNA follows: TGCGCCAGCAGCTTGGAGGGGAGTTCAACTAATGAAAAACTGTTTTTT. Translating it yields CASSLEGSSTNEKLFF.

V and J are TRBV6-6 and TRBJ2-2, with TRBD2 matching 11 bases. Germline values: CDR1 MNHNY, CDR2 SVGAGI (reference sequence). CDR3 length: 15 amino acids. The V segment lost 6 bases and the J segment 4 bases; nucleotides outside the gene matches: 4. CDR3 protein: CASSIGTSGTGELFF. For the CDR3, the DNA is TGTGCCAGCAGCATCGGGACTAGCGGCACCGGGGAGCTGTTTTTT.